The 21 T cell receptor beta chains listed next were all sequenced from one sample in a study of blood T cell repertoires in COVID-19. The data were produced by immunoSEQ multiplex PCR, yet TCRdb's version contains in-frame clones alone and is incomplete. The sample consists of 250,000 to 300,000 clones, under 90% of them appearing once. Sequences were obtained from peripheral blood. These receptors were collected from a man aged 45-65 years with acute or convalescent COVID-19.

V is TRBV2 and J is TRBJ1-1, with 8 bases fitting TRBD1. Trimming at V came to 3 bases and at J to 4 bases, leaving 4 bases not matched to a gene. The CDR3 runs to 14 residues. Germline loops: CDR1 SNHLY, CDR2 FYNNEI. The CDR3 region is CASSDQGAGTEAFF. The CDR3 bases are TGTGCCAGCAGTGATCAGGGGGCCGGCACTGAAGCTTTCTTT. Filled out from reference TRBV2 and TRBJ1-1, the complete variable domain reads EPEVTQTPSHQVTQMGQEVILRCVPISNHLYFYWYRQILGQKVEFLVSFYNNEISEKSEIFDDQFSVERPDGSNFTLKIRSTKLEDSAMYFCASSDQGAGTEAFFGQGTRLTVV.

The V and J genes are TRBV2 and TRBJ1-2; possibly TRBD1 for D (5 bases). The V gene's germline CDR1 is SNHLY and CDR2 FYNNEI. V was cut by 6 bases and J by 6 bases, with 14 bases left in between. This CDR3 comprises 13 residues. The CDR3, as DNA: TGTGCCAGCAGGAGACAGATGCAGGATGGCTACACCTTC. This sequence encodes CASRRQMQDGYTF.

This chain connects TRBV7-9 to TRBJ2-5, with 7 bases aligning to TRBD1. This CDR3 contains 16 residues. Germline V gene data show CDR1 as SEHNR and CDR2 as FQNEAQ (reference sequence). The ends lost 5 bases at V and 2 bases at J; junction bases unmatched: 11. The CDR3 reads CASSVGTAALQETQYF. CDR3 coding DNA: TGTGCCAGCAGCGTAGGGACAGCAGCCCTTCAAGAGACCCAGTACTTC.

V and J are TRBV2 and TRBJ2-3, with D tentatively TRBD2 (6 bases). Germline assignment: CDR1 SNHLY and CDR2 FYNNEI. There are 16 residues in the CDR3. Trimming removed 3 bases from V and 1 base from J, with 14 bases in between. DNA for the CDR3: TGTGCCAGCAGTGACAGGGCGGGGTCTGGCACAGATACGCAGTATTTT. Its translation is CASSDRAGSGTDTQYF.

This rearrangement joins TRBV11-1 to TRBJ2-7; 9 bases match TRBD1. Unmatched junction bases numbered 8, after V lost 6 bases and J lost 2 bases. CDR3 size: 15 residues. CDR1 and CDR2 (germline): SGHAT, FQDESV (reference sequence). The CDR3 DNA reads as TGTGCCAGCAGACTCGGACAGGGGAAGACCTACGAGCAGTACTTC. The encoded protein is CASRLGQGKTYEQYF.

DNA for the CDR3: TGTGCCAGCTCGCGGAGGCAGGACTATGGCTACACCTTC. This encodes CASSRRQDYGYTF. The chain links TRBV18 to TRBJ1-2; D is ambiguous. V was clipped by 6 bases and J by 3 bases, with 11 bases between them. Germline loops: CDR1 KGHSH, CDR2 LQKENI. CDR3 length: 13 amino acids.

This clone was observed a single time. CDR3 sequence reads: CASSLSDRGRGDEQFF. CDR3 nucleotide sequence: TGTGCCAGCAGCTTAAGTGACAGGGGGCGCGGCGATGAGCAGTTCTTC. This chain joins TRBV7-3 and TRBJ2-1; 10 bases match TRBD1. Germline assignment: CDR1 SGHTA and CDR2 FQGTGA. The CDR3 spans 16 residues. Trimming removed 1 base from V and 8 bases from J; junction bases left unmatched: 8.

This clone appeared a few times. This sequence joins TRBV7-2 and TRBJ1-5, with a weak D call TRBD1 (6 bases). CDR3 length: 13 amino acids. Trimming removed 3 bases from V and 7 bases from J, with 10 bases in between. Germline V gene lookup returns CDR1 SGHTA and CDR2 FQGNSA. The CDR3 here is CASSFSGVQPQHF. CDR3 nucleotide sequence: TGTGCCAGCAGCTTCTCAGGGGTGCAGCCCCAGCATTTT.

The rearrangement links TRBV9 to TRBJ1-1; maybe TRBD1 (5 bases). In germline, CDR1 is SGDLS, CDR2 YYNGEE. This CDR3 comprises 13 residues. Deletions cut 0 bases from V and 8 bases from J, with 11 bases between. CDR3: CASSVGGDGEAFF. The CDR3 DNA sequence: TGTGCCAGCAGCGTAGGGGGGGACGGAGAAGCTTTCTTT.

The CDR3 bases are TGTGCCAGCAGCTTAATGGCAGGGGGCGGGAACACTGAAGCTTTCTTT. This gives the protein CASSLMAGGGNTEAFF. The V call is TRBV7-3, the J call TRBJ1-1; 8 positions match TRBD1. Trimming at V came to 1 base and at J to 1 base, leaving 5 bases not matched to a gene. The V gene's germline CDR1 is SGHTA and CDR2 FQGTGA. This CDR3 comprises 16 residues.

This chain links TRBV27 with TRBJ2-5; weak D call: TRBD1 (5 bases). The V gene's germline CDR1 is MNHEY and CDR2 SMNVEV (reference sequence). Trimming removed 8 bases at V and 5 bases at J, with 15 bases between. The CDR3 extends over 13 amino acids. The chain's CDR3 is CASARKQEETQYF. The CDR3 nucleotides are TGTGCCAGCGCTCGTAAACAGGAGGAGACCCAGTACTTC.

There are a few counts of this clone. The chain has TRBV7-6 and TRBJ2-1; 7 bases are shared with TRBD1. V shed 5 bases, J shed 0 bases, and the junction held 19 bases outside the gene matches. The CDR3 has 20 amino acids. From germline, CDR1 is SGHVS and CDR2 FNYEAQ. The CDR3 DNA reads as TGTGCCAGCAGCCGACGGGCTTCAAACACAGGGGAGAGCTCCTACAATGAGCAGTTCTTC. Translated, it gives CASSRRASNTGESSYNEQFF.

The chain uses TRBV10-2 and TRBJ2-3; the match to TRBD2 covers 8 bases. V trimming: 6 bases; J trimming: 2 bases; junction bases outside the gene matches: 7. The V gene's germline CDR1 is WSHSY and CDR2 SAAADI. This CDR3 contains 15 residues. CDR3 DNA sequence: TGCGCCAGCAGCAAGCGGGGGACCTTCACAGATACGCAGTATTTT. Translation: CASSKRGTFTDTQYF.

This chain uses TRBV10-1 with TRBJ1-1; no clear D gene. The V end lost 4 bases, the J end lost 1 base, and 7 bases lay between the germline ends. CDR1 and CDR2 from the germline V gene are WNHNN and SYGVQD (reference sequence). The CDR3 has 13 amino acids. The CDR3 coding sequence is TGCGCCAGCAGTGCGTACAGGAACACTGAAGCTTTCTTT. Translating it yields CASSAYRNTEAFF.

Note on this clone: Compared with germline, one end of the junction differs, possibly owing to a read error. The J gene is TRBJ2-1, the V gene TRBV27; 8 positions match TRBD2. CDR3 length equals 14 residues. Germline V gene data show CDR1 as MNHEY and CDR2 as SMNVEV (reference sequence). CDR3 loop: CATSFGGGGGEQFF. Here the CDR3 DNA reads TGTGCCACCAGTTTCGGGGGGGGCGGGGGTGAGCAGTTCTTC.

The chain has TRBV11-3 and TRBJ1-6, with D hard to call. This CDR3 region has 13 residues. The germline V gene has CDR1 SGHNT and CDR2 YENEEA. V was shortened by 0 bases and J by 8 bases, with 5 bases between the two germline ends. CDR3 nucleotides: TGTGCCAGCAGCTTAGACAGTTATTCACCCCTCCACTTT. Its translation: CASSLDSYSPLHF. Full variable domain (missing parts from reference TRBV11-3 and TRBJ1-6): EAGVVQSPRYKIIEKKQPVAFWCNPISGHNTLYWYLQNLGQGPELLIRYENEEAVDDSQLPKDRFSAERLKGVDSTLKIQPAELGDSAVYLCASSLDSYSPLHFGNGTRLTVT.

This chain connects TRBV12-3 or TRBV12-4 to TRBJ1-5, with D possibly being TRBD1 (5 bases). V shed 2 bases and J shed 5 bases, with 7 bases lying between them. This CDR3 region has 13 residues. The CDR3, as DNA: TGTGCCAGCAGTTTAACCAGGGATCAGCCCCAGCATTTT. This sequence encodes CASSLTRDQPQHF.

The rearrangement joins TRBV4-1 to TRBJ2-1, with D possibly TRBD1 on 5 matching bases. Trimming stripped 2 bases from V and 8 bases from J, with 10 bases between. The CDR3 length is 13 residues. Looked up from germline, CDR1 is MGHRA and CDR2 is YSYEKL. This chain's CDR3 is CASSQRVGDEQFF. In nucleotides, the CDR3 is TGCGCCAGCAGCCAAAGGGTAGGGGATGAGCAGTTCTTC.

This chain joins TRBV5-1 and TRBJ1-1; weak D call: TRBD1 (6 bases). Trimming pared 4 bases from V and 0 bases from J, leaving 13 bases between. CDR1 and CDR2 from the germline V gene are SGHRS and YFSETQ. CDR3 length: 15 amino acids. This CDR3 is CASSIIQGMNTEAFF. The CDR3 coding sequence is TGCGCCAGCAGCATAATCCAGGGGATGAACACTGAAGCTTTCTTT.

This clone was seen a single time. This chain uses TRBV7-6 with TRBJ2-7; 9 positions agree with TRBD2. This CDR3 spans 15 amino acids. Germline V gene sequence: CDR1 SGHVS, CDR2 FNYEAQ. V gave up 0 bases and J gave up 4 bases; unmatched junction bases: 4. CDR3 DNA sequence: TGTGCCAGCAGCTTAGCATTCACTAGCGGGTACGAGCAGTACTTC. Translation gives CASSLAFTSGYEQYF.

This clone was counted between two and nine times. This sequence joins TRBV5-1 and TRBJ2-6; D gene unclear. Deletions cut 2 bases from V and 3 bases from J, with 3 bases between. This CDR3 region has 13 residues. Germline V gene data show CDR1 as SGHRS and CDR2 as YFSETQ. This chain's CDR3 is CASSFSGANVLTF. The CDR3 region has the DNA TGCGCCAGCAGCTTCAGTGGGGCCAACGTCCTGACTTTC. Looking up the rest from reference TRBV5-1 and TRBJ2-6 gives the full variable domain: KAGVTQTPRYLIKTRGQQVTLSCSPISGHRSVSWYQQTPGQGLQFLFEYFSETQRNKGNFPGRFSGRQFSNSRSEMNVSTLELGDSALYLCASSFSGANVLTFGAGSRLTVL.